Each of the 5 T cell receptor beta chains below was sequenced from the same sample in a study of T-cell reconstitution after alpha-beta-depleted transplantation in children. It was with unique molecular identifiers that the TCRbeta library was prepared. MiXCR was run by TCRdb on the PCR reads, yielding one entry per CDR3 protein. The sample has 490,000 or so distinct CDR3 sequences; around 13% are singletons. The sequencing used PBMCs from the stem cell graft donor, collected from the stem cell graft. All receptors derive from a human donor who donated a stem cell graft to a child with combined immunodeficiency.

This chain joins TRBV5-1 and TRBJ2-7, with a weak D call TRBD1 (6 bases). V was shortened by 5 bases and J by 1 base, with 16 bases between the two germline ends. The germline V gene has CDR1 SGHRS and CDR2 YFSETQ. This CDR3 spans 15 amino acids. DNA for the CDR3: TGCGCCAGCAGAGTAGGGGGAGCGATATCCTACGAGCAGTACTTC. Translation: CASRVGGAISYEQYF. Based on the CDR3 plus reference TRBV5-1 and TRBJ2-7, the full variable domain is KAGVTQTPRYLIKTRGQQVTLSCSPISGHRSVSWYQQTPGQGLQFLFEYFSETQRNKGNFPGRFSGRQFSNSRSEMNVSTLELGDSALYLCASRVGGAISYEQYFGPGTRLTVT.

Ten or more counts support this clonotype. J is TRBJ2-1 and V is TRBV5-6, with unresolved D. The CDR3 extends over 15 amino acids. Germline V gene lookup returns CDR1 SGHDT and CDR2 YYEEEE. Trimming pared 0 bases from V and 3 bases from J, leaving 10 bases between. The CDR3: CASSLESGVYNEQFF. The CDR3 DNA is TGTGCCAGCAGCTTGGAGAGTGGGGTCTACAATGAGCAGTTCTTC.

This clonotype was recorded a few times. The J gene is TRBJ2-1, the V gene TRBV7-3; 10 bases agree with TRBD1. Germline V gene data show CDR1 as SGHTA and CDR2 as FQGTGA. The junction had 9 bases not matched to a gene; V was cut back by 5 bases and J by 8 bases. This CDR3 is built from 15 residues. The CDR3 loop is CASSPRTGGFDEQFF. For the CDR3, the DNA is TGTGCCAGCAGCCCCCGGACAGGGGGTTTCGATGAGCAGTTCTTC.

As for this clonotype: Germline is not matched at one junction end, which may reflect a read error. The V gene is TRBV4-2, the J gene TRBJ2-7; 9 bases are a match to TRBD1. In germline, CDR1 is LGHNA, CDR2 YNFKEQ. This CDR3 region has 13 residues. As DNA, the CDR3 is TGTGCCAGCGGCCACAGGGGGCTGCGCGAGCAGTACTTC. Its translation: CASGHRGLREQYF.

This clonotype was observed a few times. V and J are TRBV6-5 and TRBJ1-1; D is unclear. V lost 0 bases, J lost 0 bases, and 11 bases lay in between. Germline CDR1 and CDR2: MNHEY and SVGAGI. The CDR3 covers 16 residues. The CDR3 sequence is CASSYSSIALNTEAFF. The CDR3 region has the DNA TGTGCCAGCAGTTACTCCTCCATAGCATTGAACACTGAAGCTTTCTTT.